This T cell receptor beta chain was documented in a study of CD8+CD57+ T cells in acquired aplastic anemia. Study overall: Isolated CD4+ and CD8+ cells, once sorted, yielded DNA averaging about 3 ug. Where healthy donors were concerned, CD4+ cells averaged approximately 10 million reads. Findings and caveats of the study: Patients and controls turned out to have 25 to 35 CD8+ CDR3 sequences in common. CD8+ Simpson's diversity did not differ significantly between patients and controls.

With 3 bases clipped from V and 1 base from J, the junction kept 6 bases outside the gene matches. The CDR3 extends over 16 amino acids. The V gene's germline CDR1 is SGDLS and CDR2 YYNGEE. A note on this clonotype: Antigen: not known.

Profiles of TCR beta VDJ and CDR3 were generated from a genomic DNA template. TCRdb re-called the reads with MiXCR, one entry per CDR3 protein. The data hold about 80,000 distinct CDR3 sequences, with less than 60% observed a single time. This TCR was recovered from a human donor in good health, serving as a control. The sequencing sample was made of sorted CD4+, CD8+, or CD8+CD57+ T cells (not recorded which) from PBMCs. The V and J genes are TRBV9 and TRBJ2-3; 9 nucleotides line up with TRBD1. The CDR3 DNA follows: TGTGCCAGCAGCGCAAGGACAGGGGAGGGCACAGATACGCAGTATTTT. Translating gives CASSARTGEGTDTQYF.